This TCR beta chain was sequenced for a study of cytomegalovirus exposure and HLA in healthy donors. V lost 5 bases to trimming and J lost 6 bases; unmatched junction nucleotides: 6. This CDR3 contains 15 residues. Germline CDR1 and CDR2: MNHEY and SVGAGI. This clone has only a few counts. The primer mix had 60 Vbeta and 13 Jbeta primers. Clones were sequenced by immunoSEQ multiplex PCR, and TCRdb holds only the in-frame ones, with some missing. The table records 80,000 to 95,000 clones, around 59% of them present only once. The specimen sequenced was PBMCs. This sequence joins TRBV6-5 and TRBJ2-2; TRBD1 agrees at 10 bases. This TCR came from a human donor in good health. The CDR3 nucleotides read TGTGCCAGCAGTCGACAGGGGGCGGGTGCCGGGGAGCTGTTTTTT. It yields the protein CASSRQGAGAGELFF.